This entry lists 2 T cell receptor beta chains sequenced from one sample in a study of shared clonotypes between healthy human individuals. This table comes from immunoSEQ multiplex PCR, and its TCRdb copy is limited to in-frame clones, with some not included. The data hold 950,000 to 1,100,000 clones, with around 82% observed a single time. Sequencing was done on a sample of memory CD4+ T cells from PBMCs. The subset: CD45RA-negative fraction. The receptor set was obtained from a man aged 18 to 30 in good health. Some clones in this sample may be carry-over from other donors' samples.

The V call is TRBV5-8, the J call TRBJ2-5; D not resolved. Germline loops: CDR1 SGHTS, CDR2 YDEGEE. This CDR3 spans 11 amino acids. Trimming pared 2 bases from V and 7 bases from J, leaving 6 bases between. The CDR3 reads CASSFSATQYF. The CDR3 nucleotides are TGTGCCAGCAGCTTCTCGGCGACCCAGTACTTC.

Turning to this clone: The same CDR3 arises from other DNA sequences in this sample as well. The CDR3 DNA reads as TGCGCCAGCAGCTTAGCAGGGAACTCTGGAAACACCATATATTTT. This sequence encodes CASSLAGNSGNTIYF. The V gene is TRBV5-1, the J gene TRBJ1-3, with D maybe TRBD1 (5 bases). CDR3 length: 15 amino acids. Trimming cost V 2 bases and J 0 bases, with 9 bases left between them. Germline CDR1 is SGHRS and CDR2 is YFSETQ.